The sequence of this T cell receptor (beta chain) was determined in a study of CD8+CD57+ T cells in acquired aplastic anemia. Using genomic DNA as the template, TCR beta VDJ and CDR3 profiling was carried out. From the reads, TCRdb called clonotypes with MiXCR, one entry per CDR3 protein. The sample shows 400,000 to 450,000 distinct CDR3 sequences, around 68% of them seen only once. This clonotype was found a few times. Trimming removed 5 bases from V and 4 bases from J; junction bases left unmatched: 11. CDR3 length equals 15 residues. The V gene's germline CDR1 is LNHDA and CDR2 SQIVND (reference sequence).

The V gene is TRBV19, the J gene TRBJ2-7, with 7 bases aligning to TRBD1. The receptor comes from a human donor in good health, serving as a control. Sequencing input: sorted CD4+, CD8+, or CD8+CD57+ T cells (not recorded which) from PBMCs. Here the CDR3 DNA reads TGTGCCAGTAGTGTTCGTGGGACAGCGCCTTACGAGCAGTACTTC. Amino acids: CASSVRGTAPYEQYF.